A selection of T cell receptor beta chains follows, all from one sample in a study of blood T cell repertoires in COVID-19. Clones were read by immunoSEQ multiplex PCR, and TCRdb kept only the in-frame ones, dropping some. The table includes around 220,000 clones, 88% detected once. Specimen: peripheral blood. These receptors all stem from a young man with active or convalescent COVID-19. The CDR3 runs from the conserved cysteine through the conserved F or W. A D gene is named only where the DNA matches it firmly. A clone size is listed for some rows: how often the clone was seen (once, few, many), or a class if it is expanded.

d_gene,abundance,j_gene,v_gene,CDR3nt,CDR3aa
TRBD1,-,TRBJ1-6,TRBV27,TGTGCCAGCAGCCCAAGTCAGGGACAGGGGTTGGATTCACCCCTCCACTTT,CASSPSQGQGLDSPLHF
-,-,TRBJ1-4,TRBV6-5,TGTGCCAGCAGTTTTGGGGGGGCCACTAATGAAAAACTGTTTTTT,CASSFGGATNEKLFF
TRBD2,-,TRBJ2-1,TRBV6-2/TRBV6-3,TGTGCCAGCACCCCCGATTTGGCACCCCGCCGGCGCGGGAGCGTTGGGGGATACAATGAGCAGTTCTTC,CASTPDLAPRRRGSVGGYNEQFF
TRBD2,-,TRBJ2-3,TRBV2,TGTGCCAGCAGTAAGGGACTAGCGGGGTCAGATACGCAGTATTTT,CASSKGLAGSDTQYF
TRBD2,-,TRBJ2-7,TRBV27,TGTGCCAGCAGCCCGGGGGGTAGCGAGGCCTACGAGCAGTACTTC,CASSPGGSEAYEQYF
TRBD1,-,TRBJ1-3,TRBV6-2/TRBV6-3,TGTGCCAGCAGTTACCGAGGGGACAGGGTCCCTGGAAACACCATATATTTT,CASSYRGDRVPGNTIYF
-,-,TRBJ2-4,TRBV11-2,TGTGCCAGCAGCCCCATCAGGTCGCGGGGTAGAGCCAAAAACATTCAGTACTTC,CASSPIRSRGRAKNIQYF
-,-,TRBJ1-5,TRBV10-2,TGCGCCAGCGCGAAGGGGAGCAATCAGCCCCAGCATTTT,CASAKGSNQPQHF
-,-,TRBJ2-7,TRBV5-1,TGCGCCAGCAGCTTGGCGGCAGGGCTGTCCTACGAGCAGTACTTC,CASSLAAGLSYEQYF
-,-,TRBJ2-2,TRBV28,TGTGCCAGCAGCCGCACCGGGGAGCTGTTTTTT,CASSRTGELFF
TRBD2,-,TRBJ2-5,TRBV5-1,TGCGCCAGCAGCTTGGGACTAGCGGGTCTAGAGACCCAGTACTTC,CASSLGLAGLETQYF
-,-,TRBJ1-5,TRBV5-8,TGTGCCAGCACCGAGAATGGTGGTAGCAATCAGCCCCAGCATTTT,CASTENGGSNQPQHF
-,-,TRBJ2-1,TRBV27,TGTGCCAGCAGTTTATTGGCGGGATACAATGAGCAGTTCTTC,CASSLLAGYNEQFF
TRBD1,-,TRBJ2-1,TRBV7-8,TGTGCCAGCAGCTCCGACAGGGGAAATGAGCAGTTCTTC,CASSSDRGNEQFF
-,-,TRBJ2-7,TRBV28,TGTGCCAGCAGTAGGGGGTACGACGAGCAGTACTTC,CASSRGYDEQYF
TRBD1,-,TRBJ2-7,TRBV6-5,TGTGCCTTGGCAGGGGGCATCTACGAGCAGTACTTC,CALAGGIYEQYF
TRBD1,few,TRBJ1-2,TRBV28,TGTGCCAGCAGTCCCCCGGGACAGACGGGGTATGGCTACACCTTC,CASSPPGQTGYGYTF
TRBD1,once,TRBJ2-7,TRBV4-2,TGTGCCAGCAGCCAAACCGGGACAGGTGAGGACGAGCAGTACTTC,CASSQTGTGEDEQYF
TRBD2,-,TRBJ2-4,TRBV25-1,TGTGCCAGCAGTGAAGGTAGCGGGAGGGTGGGCATTCAGTACTTC,CASSEGSGRVGIQYF
-,once,TRBJ2-5,TRBV3-1/TRBV3-2,TGTGCCAGCAGCCCCCAAAGCGCACAAGAGACCCAGTACTTC,CASSPQSAQETQYF
TRBD1,-,TRBJ1-2,TRBV6-5,TGTGCCAGCAGGACAGGGGATCATGGCTACACCTTC,CASRTGDHGYTF
-,-,TRBJ2-7,TRBV4-3,TGCGCCAGCAGCCAAGGGGCGGGTGTCCCCTACGAGCAGTACTTC,CASSQGAGVPYEQYF
TRBD2,-,TRBJ2-7,TRBV7-2,TGTGCCAGCAGCTCCCTAGCGGGAAGCTCCTACGAGCAGTACTTC,CASSSLAGSSYEQYF
TRBD1,-,TRBJ2-3,TRBV3-1/TRBV3-2,TGTGCCAGCAGCCTGGGACAGACCATCACAGATACGCAGTATTTT,CASSLGQTITDTQYF
TRBD2,-,TRBJ2-5,TRBV11-2,TGTGCCAGCAGCCTCCGACTAGCACAGGAGACCCAGTACTTC,CASSLRLAQETQYF
-,-,TRBJ1-1,TRBV19,TGTGCCGCGAGGGATCTAATCCCAAACACTGAAGCTTTCTTT,CAARDLIPNTEAFF